What follows are 9 T cell receptor beta chains derived from one specimen sequenced in a study of blood T cell repertoires in COVID-19. Sequencing was performed with immunoSEQ multiplex PCR; in TCRdb, only in-frame clones are kept and a portion is missing. Of 250,000 to 350,000 clones in the sample, approximately 86% were seen once. Sequenced material: peripheral blood. Receptors were obtained from a woman in her 70s with COVID-19, enrolled during active disease.

The genes are TRBV5-1 and TRBJ1-1; 8 bases agree with TRBD1. This CDR3 spans 17 amino acids. V lost 1 base, J lost 4 bases, and 12 bases stayed unmatched. Germline V gene sequence: CDR1 SGHRS, CDR2 YFSETQ. The CDR3 DNA is TGCGCCAGCAGCTTGATCCCTCTGACAGGGGCTATCACTGAAGCTTTCTTT. Its translation is CASSLIPLTGAITEAFF.

The chain has TRBV3-1 (or the pseudogene TRBV3-2) and TRBJ1-6, with D perhaps matching TRBD1 (6 bases). V lost 0 bases and J lost 0, with 12 bases in between. There are 18 residues in the CDR3. Germline assignment: CDR1 LGHDT and CDR2 YNNKEL (reference sequence). CDR3 nucleotide sequence: TGTGCCAGCAGCCAAGAAGTAGGGGGGGGCTCCTATAATTCACCCCTCCACTTT. Its translation is CASSQEVGGGSYNSPLHF.

The chain is built from TRBV27 and TRBJ1-2, with D perhaps matching TRBD1 (5 bases). V lost 6 bases and J lost 7, with 15 bases in between. This CDR3 spans 13 amino acids. Germline assignment: CDR1 MNHEY and CDR2 SMNVEV (reference sequence). As DNA, the CDR3 is TGTGCCAGCAGCGAAACAGGAGTCTTTGGCTACACCTTC. It codes for CASSETGVFGYTF.

The chain uses TRBV19 and TRBJ1-2; no clear D. V was clipped by 10 bases and J by 7 bases, with 10 bases between them. Germline V CDR1 and CDR2: LNHDA, SQIVND (reference sequence). CDR3 length: 10 amino acids. In DNA form, the CDR3 reads TGTGCCACCGGAGCGCTTGGCTACACCTTC. It is translated as CATGALGYTF.

CDR3 sequence: CASSYGAGIPYEQYF. The DNA for the CDR3 is TGTGCCAGCAGTTATGGGGCAGGGATCCCCTACGAGCAGTACTTC. The V gene is TRBV6-5, the J gene TRBJ2-7; D is perhaps TRBD1 (5 bases). This CDR3 spans 15 amino acids. Germline V gene lookup returns CDR1 MNHEY and CDR2 SVGAGI. V lost 3 bases and J lost 2, with 14 bases in between.

The chain carries TRBV24-1 and TRBJ2-1; D is possibly TRBD1 (6 bases). The CDR3 sequence is 17 residues long. Per germline, CDR1 KGHDR and CDR2 SFDVKD. V lost 4 bases and J lost 0, with 15 bases in between. CDR3 DNA sequence: TGTGCCACCAGTGACCAGACAGGCGTGAGCTCCTACAATGAGCAGTTCTTC. Amino acids: CATSDQTGVSSYNEQFF.

The genes are TRBV19 and TRBJ1-1, with TRBD1 identical over 7 bases. The germline CDR1 and CDR2 sequences are LNHDA and SQIVND (reference sequence). The CDR3 extends over 12 amino acids. J was trimmed by 11 bases and V by 5 bases; bases with no gene match: 8. The CDR3 coding sequence is TGTGCCAGTAGTCCCAAGGGGGCCAGGGCTTTCTTT. It encodes CASSPKGARAFF.

The chain couples TRBV12-5 to TRBJ1-2; D is undetermined. CDR3 length: 13 amino acids. CDR1 LGHNT and CDR2 FRNRAP come from the germline V gene. Trimming took off 2 bases at V and 3 bases at J, with 7 bases between the two ends. DNA of the CDR3: TGTGCTAGTGGTTTGCACAGTTACTATGGCTACACCTTC. This gives the protein CASGLHSYYGYTF.

The chain links TRBV2 to TRBJ1-2; TRBD1 might be the D (6 bases). CDR3 size: 14 residues. Germline V gene lookup returns CDR1 SNHLY and CDR2 FYNNEI. V gave up 3 bases and J gave up 8 bases, with 16 bases separating them. The CDR3 nucleotides read TGTGCCAGCAGTGATGTGGTGGGGGGGCTAGGCTACACCTTC. It translates to CASSDVVGGLGYTF.